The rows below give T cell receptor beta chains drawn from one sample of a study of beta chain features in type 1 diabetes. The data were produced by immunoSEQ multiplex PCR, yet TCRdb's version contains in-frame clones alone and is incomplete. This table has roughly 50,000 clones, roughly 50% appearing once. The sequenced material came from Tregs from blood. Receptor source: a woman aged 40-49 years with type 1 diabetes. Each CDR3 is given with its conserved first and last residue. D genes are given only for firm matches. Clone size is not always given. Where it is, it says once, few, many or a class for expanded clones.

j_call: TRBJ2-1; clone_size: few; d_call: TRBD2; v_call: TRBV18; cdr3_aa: CASRDGGSSYNEQFF; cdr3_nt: TGTGCCAGCCGGGACGGGGGGAGCTCCTACAATGAGCAGTTCTTC
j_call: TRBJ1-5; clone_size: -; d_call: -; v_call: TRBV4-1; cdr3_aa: CASSQDRLGGAQPQHF; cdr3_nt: TGCGCCAGCAGCCAAGATCGGTTAGGGGGGGCCCAGCCCCAGCATTTT
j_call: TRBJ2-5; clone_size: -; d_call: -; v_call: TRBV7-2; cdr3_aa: CASSLGGQPAETQYF; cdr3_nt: TGTGCCAGCAGCTTAGGCGGCCAGCCAGCGGAGACCCAGTACTTC
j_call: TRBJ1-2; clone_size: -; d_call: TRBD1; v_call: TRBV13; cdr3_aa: CASSPRDRGGYTF; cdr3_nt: TGTGCCAGCAGCCCGCGGGACAGGGGCGGCTACACCTTC
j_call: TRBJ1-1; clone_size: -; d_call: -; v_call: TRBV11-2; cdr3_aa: CASSLEIARNTEAFF; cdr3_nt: TGTGCCAGCAGCTTAGAGATCGCGAGAAACACTGAAGCTTTCTTT
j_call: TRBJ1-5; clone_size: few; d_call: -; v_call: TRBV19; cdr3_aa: CASGRAGQPQHF; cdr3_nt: TGTGCCAGTGGGCGGGCAGGTCAGCCCCAGCATTTT
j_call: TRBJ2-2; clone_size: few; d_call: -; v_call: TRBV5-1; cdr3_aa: CASSSGAGELFF; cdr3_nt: TGCGCCAGCAGCTCAGGGGCCGGGGAGCTGTTTTTT
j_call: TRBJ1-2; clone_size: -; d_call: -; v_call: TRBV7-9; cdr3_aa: CASTIQGTAGYTF; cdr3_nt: TGTGCCAGCACCATCCAGGGGACGGCTGGCTACACCTTC
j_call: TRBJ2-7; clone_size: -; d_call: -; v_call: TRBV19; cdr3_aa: CASSIARGSYEQYF; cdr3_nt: TGTGCCAGTAGTATAGCCAGGGGCTCCTACGAGCAGTACTTC
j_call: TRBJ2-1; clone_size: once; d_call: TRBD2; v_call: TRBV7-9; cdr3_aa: CASSPLGGGLAGGDEQFF; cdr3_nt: TGTGCCAGCAGCCCGCTAGGCGGCGGGCTAGCGGGGGGGGATGAGCAGTTCTTC
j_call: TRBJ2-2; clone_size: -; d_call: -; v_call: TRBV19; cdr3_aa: CASISAFTDTGELFF; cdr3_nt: TGTGCCAGTATAAGTGCGTTTACGGACACCGGGGAGCTGTTTTTT
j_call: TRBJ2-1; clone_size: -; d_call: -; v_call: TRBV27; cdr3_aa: CASSLSKTSDSHEQFF; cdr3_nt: TGTGCCAGCAGTTTATCTAAAACCTCGGACTCTCATGAGCAGTTCTTC
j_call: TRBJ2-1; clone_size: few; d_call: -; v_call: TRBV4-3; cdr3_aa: CASSQDIPADYSYNEQFF; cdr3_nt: TGCGCCAGCAGCCAAGACATCCCTGCGGACTACTCCTACAATGAGCAGTTCTTC
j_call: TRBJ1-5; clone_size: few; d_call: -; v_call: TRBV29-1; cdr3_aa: CSVEGGEDNQPQHF; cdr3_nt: TGCAGCGTTGAAGGGGGGGAGGACAATCAGCCCCAGCATTTT
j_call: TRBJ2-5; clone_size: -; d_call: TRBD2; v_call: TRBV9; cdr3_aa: CASSQGVTSGGEETQYF; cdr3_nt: TGTGCCAGCTCTCAAGGGGTGACTAGCGGGGGGGAAGAGACCCAGTACTTC
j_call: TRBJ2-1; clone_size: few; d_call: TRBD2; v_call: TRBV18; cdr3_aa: CASSPATSPPGAEQFF; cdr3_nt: TGTGCCAGCTCACCCGCGACTAGCCCACCTGGGGCTGAGCAGTTCTTC
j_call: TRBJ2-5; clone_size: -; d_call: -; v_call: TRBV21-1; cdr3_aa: CASSKYSNRVETQYF; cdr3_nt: TGTGCCAGCAGCAAATATTCTAATCGAGTAGAGACCCAGTACTTC
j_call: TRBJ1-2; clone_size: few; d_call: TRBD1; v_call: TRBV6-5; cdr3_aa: CASSPLTGNYGYTF; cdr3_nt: TGTGCCAGCAGCCCACTGACAGGGAACTATGGCTACACCTTC
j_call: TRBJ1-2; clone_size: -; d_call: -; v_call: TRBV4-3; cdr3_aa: CASSQERNYGYTF; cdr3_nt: TGCGCCAGCAGCCAAGAGAGGAACTATGGCTACACCTTC
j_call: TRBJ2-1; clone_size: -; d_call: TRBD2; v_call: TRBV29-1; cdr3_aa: CSVVGRGGRYNEQFF; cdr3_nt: TGCAGCGTTGTGGGACGGGGGGGCCGGTACAATGAGCAGTTCTTC
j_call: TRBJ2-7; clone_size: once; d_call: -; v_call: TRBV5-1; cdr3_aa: CASSFGDGGGEQYF; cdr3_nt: TGCGCCAGCAGCTTTGGGGATGGAGGCGGCGAGCAGTACTTC
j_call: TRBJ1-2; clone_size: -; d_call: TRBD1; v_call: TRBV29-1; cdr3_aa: CSVELDRKFNGYTF; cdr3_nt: TGCAGCGTTGAATTGGACAGGAAGTTTAATGGCTACACCTTC
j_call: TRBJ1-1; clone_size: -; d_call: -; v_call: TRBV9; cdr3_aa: CASSVDLANTEAFF; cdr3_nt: TGTGCCAGCAGCGTAGATCTGGCGAACACTGAAGCTTTCTTT
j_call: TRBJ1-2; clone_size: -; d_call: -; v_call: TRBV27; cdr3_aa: CASSKGEAGYTF; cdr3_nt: TGTGCCAGCAGTAAAGGGGAGGCTGGCTACACCTTC
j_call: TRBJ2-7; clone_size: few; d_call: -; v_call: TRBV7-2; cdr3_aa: CASSPPYWGSDRRSYEQYF; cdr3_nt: TGTGCCAGCAGCCCACCCTATTGGGGGAGTGACAGGCGCTCCTACGAGCAGTACTTC
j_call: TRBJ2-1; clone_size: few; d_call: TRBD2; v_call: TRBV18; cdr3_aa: CASHPGLAVNEQFF; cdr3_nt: TGTGCCAGTCATCCGGGACTAGCGGTTAATGAGCAGTTCTTC
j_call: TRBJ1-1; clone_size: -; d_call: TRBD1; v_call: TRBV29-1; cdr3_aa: CSVEPSTGGSTEAFF; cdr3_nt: TGCAGCGTTGAACCGTCGACAGGGGGGAGTACTGAAGCTTTCTTT
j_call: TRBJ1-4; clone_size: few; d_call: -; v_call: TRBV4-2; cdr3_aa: CASSRFRDEKLFF; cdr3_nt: TGTGCCAGCAGCCGGTTCAGGGATGAAAAACTGTTTTTT
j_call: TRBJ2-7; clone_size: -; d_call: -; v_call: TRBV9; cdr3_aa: CASSEGPAYEQYF; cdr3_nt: TGTGCCAGCAGCGAGGGGCCCGCCTACGAGCAGTACTTC
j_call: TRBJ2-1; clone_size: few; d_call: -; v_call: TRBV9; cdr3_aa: CASSVDGTQKSSYNEQFF; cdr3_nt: TGTGCCAGCAGCGTAGACGGGACACAAAAGAGCTCCTACAATGAGCAGTTCTTC
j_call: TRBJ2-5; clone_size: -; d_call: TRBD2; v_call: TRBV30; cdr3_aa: CGAGGVETQYF; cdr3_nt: TGTGGGGCGGGGGGGGTGGAGACCCAGTACTTC
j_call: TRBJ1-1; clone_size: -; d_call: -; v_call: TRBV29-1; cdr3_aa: CSVGGGRNTEAFF; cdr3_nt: TGCAGCGTTGGGGGGGGCCGGAACACTGAAGCTTTCTTT
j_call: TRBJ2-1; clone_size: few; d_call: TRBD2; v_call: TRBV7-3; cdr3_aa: CASRVQSGGAGEQFF; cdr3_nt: TGTGCCAGCAGGGTTCAGAGCGGGGGGGCCGGTGAGCAGTTCTTC
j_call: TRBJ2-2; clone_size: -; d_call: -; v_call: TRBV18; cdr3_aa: CASSRVTGELFF; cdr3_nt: TGTGCCAGCTCACGCGTCACCGGGGAGCTGTTTTTT
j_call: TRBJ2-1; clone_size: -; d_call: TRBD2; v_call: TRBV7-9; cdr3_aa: CASSPEPGLAPSYNEQFF; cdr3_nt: TGTGCCAGCAGCCCCGAGCCCGGACTAGCCCCCTCCTACAATGAGCAGTTCTTC
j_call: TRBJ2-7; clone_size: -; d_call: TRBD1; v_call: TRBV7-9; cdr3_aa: CASSLTGDLYEQYF; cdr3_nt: TGTGCCAGCAGCTTGACAGGGGACCTCTACGAGCAGTACTTC